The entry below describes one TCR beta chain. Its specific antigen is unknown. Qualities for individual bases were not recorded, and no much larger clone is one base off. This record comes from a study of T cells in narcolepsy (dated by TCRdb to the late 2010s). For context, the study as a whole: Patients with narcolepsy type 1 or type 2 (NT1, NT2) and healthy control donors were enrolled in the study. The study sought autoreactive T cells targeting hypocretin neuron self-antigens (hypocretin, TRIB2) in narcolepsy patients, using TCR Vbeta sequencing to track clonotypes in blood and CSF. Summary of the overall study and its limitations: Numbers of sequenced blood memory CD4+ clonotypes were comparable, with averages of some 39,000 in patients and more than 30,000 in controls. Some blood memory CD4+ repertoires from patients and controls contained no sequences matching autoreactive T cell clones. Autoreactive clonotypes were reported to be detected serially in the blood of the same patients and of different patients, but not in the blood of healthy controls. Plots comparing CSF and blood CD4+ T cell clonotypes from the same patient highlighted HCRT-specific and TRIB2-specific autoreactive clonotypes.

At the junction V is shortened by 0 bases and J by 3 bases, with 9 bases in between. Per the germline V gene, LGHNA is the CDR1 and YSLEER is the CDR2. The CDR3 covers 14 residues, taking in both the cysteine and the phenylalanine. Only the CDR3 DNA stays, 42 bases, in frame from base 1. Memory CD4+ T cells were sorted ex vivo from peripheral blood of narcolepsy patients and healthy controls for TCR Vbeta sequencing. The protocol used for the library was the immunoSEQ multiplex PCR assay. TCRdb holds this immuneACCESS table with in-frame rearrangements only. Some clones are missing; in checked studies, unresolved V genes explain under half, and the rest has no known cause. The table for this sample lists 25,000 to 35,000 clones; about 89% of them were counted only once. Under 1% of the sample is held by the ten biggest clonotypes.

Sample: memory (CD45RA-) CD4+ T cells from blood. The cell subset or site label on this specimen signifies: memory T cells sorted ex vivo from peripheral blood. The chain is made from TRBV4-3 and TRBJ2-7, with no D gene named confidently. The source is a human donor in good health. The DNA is TGCGCCAGCAGCCAAGATTCCCCCAGCTACGAGCAGTACTTC. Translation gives CASSQDSPSYEQYF.